This T cell receptor (beta chain) was observed in a study of T cell changes during pregnancy in multiple sclerosis. Repertoires were generated with immunoSEQ multiplex PCR, while TCRdb's copy carries only in-frame clones and drops some. The sample contains approximately 50,000 clones, about 89% of which appear only once. With 4 bases clipped from V and 5 bases from J, the junction kept 9 bases outside the gene matches. The CDR3 length is 16 residues. In germline, CDR1 is MNHEY, CDR2 SMNVEV (reference sequence). This clonotype was sampled from a female donor with multiple sclerosis, enrolled in a pregnancy study. Sequenced here: CD8+ T cells from peripheral blood mononuclear cells, sampled after pregnancy. The chain is built from TRBV27 and TRBJ2-3; 10 bases match TRBD2. The CDR3 sequence: CASSYLGLADGDTQYF. The CDR3 DNA reads as TGTGCCAGCAGTTACTTAGGACTAGCGGACGGAGATACGCAGTATTTT.